Listed below are T cell receptor beta chains from one sample, sequenced in a study of CD4 T cells in relation to SARS-CoV-2 and coronaviruses. No cognate antigen is known for these TCRs. Here immunoSEQ multiplex PCR was the method, and the copy in TCRdb shows in-frame clones only, minus some. The sample contains 20,000 or so clones, roughly 73% of which appear only once. What was sequenced was CD4+ T cells from PBMCs, cultured in vitro. The receptors stem from a human donor in good health. CDR3s include the opening cysteine and the closing phenylalanine or tryptophan.

V gene: TRBV7-9
J gene: TRBJ2-7
CDR3 protein: CASSPPGGGSYEQYF

V gene: TRBV28
J gene: TRBJ2-1
CDR3 protein: CASSLTSGSVGEQFF

V gene: TRBV7-7
J gene: TRBJ2-1
CDR3 protein: CASSLGWGQEQFF

V gene: TRBV21-1
J gene: TRBJ2-3
CDR3 protein: CASSKEGRSQGGPATQYF

V gene: TRBV11-2
J gene: TRBJ2-7
CDR3 protein: CASSLDRQGWYF

V gene: TRBV15
J gene: TRBJ2-3
CDR3 protein: CATSSDRVGGTQYF

V gene: TRBV7-9
J gene: TRBJ2-1
CDR3 protein: CASSPQGAPYNEQFF

V gene: TRBV20-1
J gene: TRBJ2-7
CDR3 protein: CSASPAVAGGYEQYF

V gene: TRBV11-2
J gene: TRBJ1-2
CDR3 protein: CASKLAGTRGAYGYTF

V gene: TRBV15
J gene: TRBJ2-5
CDR3 protein: CATSRDAGTQYF

V gene: TRBV12-3/TRBV12-4
J gene: TRBJ1-2
CDR3 protein: CASSFRPLRGYTF

V gene: TRBV19
J gene: TRBJ2-7
CDR3 protein: CASSIQHLSYYEQYF

V gene: TRBV10-1
J gene: TRBJ2-2
CDR3 protein: CASSELRGNTGELFF

V gene: TRBV7-9
J gene: TRBJ2-7
CDR3 protein: CASSLGVLASYEQYF

V gene: TRBV6-2/TRBV6-3
J gene: TRBJ1-2
CDR3 protein: CASSRDSFGGYTF

V gene: TRBV9
J gene: TRBJ2-5
CDR3 protein: CAALGTSGRAKTQYF

V gene: TRBV27
J gene: TRBJ2-2
CDR3 protein: CASSPRGTAGTGELFF

V gene: TRBV6-5
J gene: TRBJ2-5
CDR3 protein: CASSSGQETQYF

V gene: TRBV5-4
J gene: TRBJ1-3
CDR3 protein: CASRPSGSGNTIYF

V gene: TRBV7-8
J gene: TRBJ1-3
CDR3 protein: CASSPAGRHSGNTIYF

V gene: TRBV27
J gene: TRBJ2-1
CDR3 protein: CASREAWDNEQFF

V gene: TRBV3-1/TRBV3-2
J gene: TRBJ2-7
CDR3 protein: CASSRGSFPRGSYEQYF

V gene: TRBV5-1
J gene: TRBJ2-1
CDR3 protein: CASSSGQGSYNEQFF

V gene: TRBV5-8
J gene: TRBJ2-1
CDR3 protein: CASSLAGRRSGRSYNEQFF

V gene: TRBV3-1/TRBV3-2
J gene: TRBJ2-3
CDR3 protein: CASSPGGGLALDTQYF

V gene: TRBV2
J gene: TRBJ2-2
CDR3 protein: CASSGTGSQANTGELFF